The following is a TCR beta chain sequence with its context. The repertoire was sequenced with immunoSEQ multiplex PCR; TCRdb's copy has only in-frame clones and lacks some. The data contain about 82,000 clones, approximately 90% of them singletons. This entry is derived from a study of technical replicates of blood from a few donors. Trimming cost V 5 bases and J 6 bases, with 11 bases left between them. Germline V gene data show CDR1 as SGHAT and CDR2 as FQNNGV. This CDR3 spans 12 amino acids. This receptor was identified in a human donor in good health. The V and J genes are TRBV11-2 and TRBJ2-7; tentative D call: TRBD2 (5 bases). Sequencing was carried out using T cells isolated from PBMCs. Here the CDR3 reads CASSPVRGEQYF. The CDR3 DNA sequence: TGTGCCAGCAGCCCGGTCCGGGGCGAGCAGTACTTC.